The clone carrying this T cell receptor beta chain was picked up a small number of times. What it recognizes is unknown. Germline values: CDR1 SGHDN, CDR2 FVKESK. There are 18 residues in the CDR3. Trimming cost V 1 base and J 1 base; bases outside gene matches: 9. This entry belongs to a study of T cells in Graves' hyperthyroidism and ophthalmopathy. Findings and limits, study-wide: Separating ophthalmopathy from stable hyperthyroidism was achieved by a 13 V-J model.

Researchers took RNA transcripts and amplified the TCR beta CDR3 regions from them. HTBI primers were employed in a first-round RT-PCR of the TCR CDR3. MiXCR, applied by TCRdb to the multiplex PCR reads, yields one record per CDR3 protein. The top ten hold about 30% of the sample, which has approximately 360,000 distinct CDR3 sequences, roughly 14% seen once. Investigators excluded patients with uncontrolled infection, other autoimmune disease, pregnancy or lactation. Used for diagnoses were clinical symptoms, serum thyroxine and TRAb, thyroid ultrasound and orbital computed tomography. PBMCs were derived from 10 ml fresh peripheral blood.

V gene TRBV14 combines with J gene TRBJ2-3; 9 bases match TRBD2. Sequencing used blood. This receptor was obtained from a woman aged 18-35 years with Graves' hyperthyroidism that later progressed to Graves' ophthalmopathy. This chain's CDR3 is CASSQGSSGKLGTDTQYF. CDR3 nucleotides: TGTGCCAGCAGCCAAGGCTCTAGCGGGAAGTTGGGCACAGATACGCAGTATTTT.